The 17 T cell receptor beta chains given below trace back to one sample, sequenced in a study of T-cell memory formation after mild COVID-19. TCRdb ran MiXCR on the 5' RACE reads and lists one entry per CDR3 protein. The repertoire has 100,000 to 150,000 distinct CDR3 sequences, approximately 6.3% of them found once; the top ten carry about 2.2%. Sequenced material: PBMCs or a T cell subset sorted from them (not recorded which). The receptors originated from an adult woman who had mild COVID-19 (a few samples of this study predate the infection). Cell type and time point are not known.

This clonotype was seen more than once but under ten times. The rearrangement uses TRBV12-3 or TRBV12-4 and TRBJ2-1; TRBD2 matches 8 bases. This CDR3 contains 18 residues. Trimming removed 3 bases from V and 9 bases from J; junction bases left unmatched: 19. For the CDR3, the DNA is TGTGCCAGCAGTTTTATGGCCAGCGGGAGTCCTCGTGGAAGTGAGCAGTTCTTC. It yields the protein CASSFMASGSPRGSEQFF.

V gene TRBV3-1 combines with J gene TRBJ2-7; 9 bases fit TRBD2. After removal of 1 base from V and 2 bases from J, the junction contained 3 bases not matched to a gene. CDR1 is LGHDT and CDR2 is YNNKEL in the germline V gene (reference sequence). The length of the CDR3 is 15 residues. The CDR3 loop reads CASSQVGGGAYEQYF. The CDR3, as DNA: TGTGCCAGCAGCCAAGTTGGCGGGGGGGCCTACGAGCAGTACTTC.

This clonotype was detected many times. The chain links TRBV10-3 to TRBJ2-3; 9 bases agree with TRBD2. Germline V gene lookup returns CDR1 ENHRY and CDR2 SYGVKD. The V and J ends lost 8 bases and 1 base, in that order; junction bases with no gene match: 7. The CDR3 extends over 15 amino acids. The CDR3 region has the DNA TGTGCCATCCGCTTAGCGGGGGACGGCACAGATACGCAGTATTTT. Translating gives CAIRLAGDGTDTQYF.

The chain carries TRBV7-2 and TRBJ1-3; 7 nucleotides agree with TRBD1. CDR1 SGHTA and CDR2 FQGNSA come from the germline V gene. Trimming took 4 bases from V and 7 from J; bases not matched to a gene: 10. CDR3 length equals 15 residues. Here the CDR3 reads CASSSNRGRYNTIYF. The DNA of the CDR3 is TGTGCCAGCAGCTCAAATAGGGGGCGCTACAACACCATATATTTT.

At least ten counts were recorded for this clonotype. The chain employs TRBV12-5 and TRBJ1-5; D ambiguous. Per the germline V gene, CDR1 is LGHNT and CDR2 is FRNRAP. V was clipped by 1 base and J by 1 base, with 5 bases between them. The CDR3 is 14 amino acids. CDR3 in amino acids: CASGLGLSNQPQHF. CDR3 nucleotides: TGTGCTAGTGGTTTGGGTCTGAGCAATCAGCCCCAGCATTTT.

Points on this clonotype: At one end, the junction sequence differs from germline, possibly due to a read error. The rearrangement links TRBV19 to TRBJ1-5, with unresolved D. The CDR3 extends over 17 amino acids. Germline-derived CDR1 and CDR2 are LNHDA and SQIVND (reference sequence). The CDR3, as DNA: TGTGCCAGTAGTATAGACCCTCGCTACCTTAGCAATCAGCCCCAGCATTTC. Protein: CASSIDPRYLSNQPQHF.

This clonotype occurred many times. V is TRBV24-1 and J is TRBJ2-7; perhaps D is TRBD1 or TRBD2 (5 bases each). The V and J ends lost 4 bases and 5 bases respectively, with 17 bases between them. Germline CDR1 is KGHDR and CDR2 is SFDVKD. The CDR3 extends over 15 amino acids. The CDR3 nucleotides are TGTGCCACCAGTGACTCGGGACGGGGAACGGACGAGCAGTACTTC. Translated, it gives CATSDSGRGTDEQYF.

The chain recombines TRBV6-2 or TRBV6-3 with TRBJ2-3; possibly TRBD1 or TRBD2 for D (5 bases each). V was cut by 6 bases and J by 6 bases, with 19 bases left in between. CDR1 is MNHEY and CDR2 is SVGEGT in the germline V gene. This CDR3 region has 15 residues. The CDR3 sequence is CASRSTGARGDTQYF. The CDR3 bases are TGTGCCAGCAGATCTACCGGGGCCCGCGGGGATACGCAGTATTTT.

This clonotype was detected ten times or more. This sequence joins TRBV7-6 and TRBJ2-5; D is unclear. This CDR3 is built from 15 residues. Germline V gives CDR1 SGHVS, CDR2 FNYEAQ. Trimming left V 2 bases short and J 1 base short, with 11 bases between. CDR3 sequence: CASSLLGQSQETQYF. As DNA, the CDR3 is TGTGCCAGCAGCTTACTTGGGCAGTCCCAAGAGACCCAGTACTTC.

V gene TRBV6-2 or TRBV6-3 combines with J gene TRBJ2-4; D is tentatively TRBD1 or TRBD2 (5 bases each). This CDR3 is 15 amino acids long. CDR1 and CDR2 from the germline V gene are MNHEY and SVGEGT. Trimming stripped 5 bases from V and 7 bases from J, with 18 bases between. Here the CDR3 reads CASSTTPGTGNIQYF. Written as DNA, the CDR3 is TGTGCCAGCAGTACTACTCCCGGGACCGGGAACATTCAGTACTTC.

The rearrangement links TRBV5-5 to TRBJ1-1, with 7 bases fitting TRBD1. CDR3 length: 14 amino acids. V was clipped by 1 base and J by 6 bases; unmatched bases: 6. Germline V CDR1 and CDR2: SGHKS, YYEKEE (reference sequence). CDR3 loop: CASSLKFQGAEAFF. Written as DNA, the CDR3 is TGTGCCAGCAGCTTGAAATTTCAGGGGGCTGAAGCTTTCTTT.

In the case of this clonotype: Given a much more abundant clone one base away, this may be a read error. In DNA form, the CDR3 reads TGTGACAGCAGCTTGGGAATTAGCGGGGCCTCTGATACGCAGTATTTT. This encodes CDSSLGISGASDTQYF. The chain employs TRBV5-5 and TRBJ2-3, with 8 bases matching TRBD2. Per germline, CDR1 SGHKS and CDR2 YYEKEE (reference sequence). The CDR3 runs 16 residues.

The rearrangement uses TRBV3-1 and TRBJ2-7; D call uncertain. V was clipped by 4 bases and J by 6 bases, with 13 bases between them. In germline, CDR1 is LGHDT, CDR2 YNNKEL (reference sequence). This CDR3 has 13 residues. In nucleotides, the CDR3 is TGTGCCAGCAGCCGATCACCGCCGACCGAGCAGTACTTC. It is translated as CASSRSPPTEQYF.

This clonotype was found a few times. One end of the junction fails to match germline, which may point to a read error. The CDR3 loop reads CASSPPEQQETQYF. The DNA of the CDR3 is TGTGCCAGCTCACCACCAGAACAACAAGAGACCCAATACTTC. The chain links TRBV18 to TRBJ2-5, with no clear D. Germline V gives CDR1 KGHSH, CDR2 LQKENI. This CDR3 contains 14 residues.

The chain joins TRBV7-8 to TRBJ2-1; D not certain. Trimming shortened V by 0 bases and J by 8 bases, and 23 bases separated the two germline ends. This CDR3 comprises 18 residues. Germline-derived CDR1 and CDR2 are SGHVS and FQNEAQ. CDR3 nucleotide sequence: TGTGCCAGCAGCTTAGCGCATCGTCCCAGCGCGGATGAGGATGAGCAGTTCTTC. It encodes CASSLAHRPSADEDEQFF.

This chain uses TRBV18 with TRBJ2-3; D uncertain. Looked up from germline, CDR1 is KGHSH and CDR2 is LQKENI. Deletions cut 1 base from V and 3 bases from J, with 5 bases between. The CDR3 sequence is 13 residues long. CDR3 DNA: TGTGCCAGCTCACCACGGGGAACAGATACGCAGTATTTT. Amino acids: CASSPRGTDTQYF.

This clonotype was detected many times. The rearrangement uses TRBV7-2 and TRBJ2-2, with D uncertain. Trimming cost V 1 base and J 6 bases, with 15 bases left between them. The germline CDR1 and CDR2 sequences are SGHTA and FQGNSA. The CDR3 is 16 residues long. CDR3 protein: CASSLGALGGAGELFF. The DNA for the CDR3 is TGTGCCAGCAGCTTAGGCGCCCTGGGTGGGGCCGGGGAGCTGTTTTTT.